These T cell receptor beta chains were read from a single sample in a study of identical twins. TCRdb reanalysed the 5' RACE reads using MiXCR and keeps one entry per CDR3 protein. The data hold 500,000 to 650,000 distinct CDR3 sequences, with more than 20% observed a single time. This same sample was also taken into another study, of yellow fever vaccine responses in identical twins.

Sequencing was carried out using CD4+ T cells sorted from blood. Source of these receptors: a woman between 18 and 29 years old in good health. Both conserved end residues are part of each CDR3. A D gene is named only where the DNA matches it firmly. For some rows the clone size is stated as once, few or many, or as a class when expanded; others skip it.

clone_size: few; d_call: -; j_call: TRBJ2-7; v_call: TRBV27; cdr3_aa: CASSLQGLISYEQYF; cdr3_nt: TGTGCCAGCAGTTTACAGGGCCTGATCTCCTACGAGCAGTACTTC
clone_size: once; d_call: -; j_call: TRBJ2-6; v_call: TRBV14; cdr3_aa: CASSQWAEANVLTF; cdr3_nt: TGTGCCAGCAGCCAGTGGGCGGAGGCCAACGTCCTGACTTTC
clone_size: -; d_call: -; j_call: TRBJ1-1; v_call: TRBV29-1; cdr3_aa: CGGLNTEAFF; cdr3_nt: TGTGGAGGGTTGAACACTGAAGCTTTCTTT
clone_size: -; d_call: -; j_call: TRBJ2-3; v_call: TRBV6-1; cdr3_aa: CASTPGTRTDTQYF; cdr3_nt: TGTGCCAGCACCCCCGGGACCAGGACAGATACGCAGTATTTT
clone_size: few; d_call: -; j_call: TRBJ1-6; v_call: TRBV10-2; cdr3_aa: CASTRQTDSPLHF; cdr3_nt: TGCGCCAGCACCCGACAGACCGATTCACCCCTCCACTTT
clone_size: once; d_call: TRBD1; j_call: TRBJ2-7; v_call: TRBV20-1; cdr3_aa: CSARDQGAPTYEQYF; cdr3_nt: TGCAGTGCTAGAGATCAGGGGGCTCCAACCTACGAGCAGTACTTC
clone_size: few; d_call: -; j_call: TRBJ1-5; v_call: TRBV20-1; cdr3_aa: CSARLADQPQHF; cdr3_nt: TGCAGTGCTAGATTGGCAGATCAGCCCCAGCATTTT
clone_size: -; d_call: -; j_call: TRBJ2-2; v_call: TRBV11-2; cdr3_aa: CASSHVEGRTGELFF; cdr3_nt: TGTGCCAGCAGCCACGTGGAGGGCCGGACCGGGGAGCTGTTTTTT
clone_size: few; d_call: -; j_call: TRBJ2-2; v_call: TRBV10-3; cdr3_aa: CAISEGTGELFF; cdr3_nt: TGTGCCATCAGTGAGGGTACCGGGGAGCTGTTTTTT
clone_size: -; d_call: -; j_call: TRBJ2-2; v_call: TRBV12-3/TRBV12-4; cdr3_aa: CASRRSTNTGELFF; cdr3_nt: TGTGCCTCGCGTCGGTCCACGAACACCGGGGAGCTGTTTTTT
clone_size: -; d_call: -; j_call: TRBJ2-3; v_call: TRBV20-1; cdr3_aa: CSARVNDLKGAQYF; cdr3_nt: TGCAGTGCTAGAGTTAACGACCTAAAAGGGGCGCAGTATTTT
clone_size: -; d_call: TRBD2; j_call: TRBJ2-6; v_call: TRBV19; cdr3_aa: CASSGGGNSGANVLTF; cdr3_nt: TGTGCCAGTAGTGGCGGGGGGAACTCTGGGGCCAACGTCCTGACTTTC
clone_size: -; d_call: TRBD1; j_call: TRBJ2-3; v_call: TRBV29-1; cdr3_aa: CSVERGGSGTDTQYF; cdr3_nt: TGCAGCGTGGAGAGAGGGGGCTCTGGCACAGATACGCAGTATTTT
clone_size: -; d_call: -; j_call: TRBJ1-1; v_call: TRBV7-2; cdr3_aa: CASRTTGTNTEAFF; cdr3_nt: TGTGCCAGCAGGACGACGGGGACGAACACTGAAGCTTTCTTT
clone_size: -; d_call: -; j_call: TRBJ2-1; v_call: TRBV7-8; cdr3_aa: CASSFGGKLLYNEQFF; cdr3_nt: TGTGCCAGCAGCTTCGGTGGTAAGCTACTTTACAATGAGCAGTTCTTC
clone_size: -; d_call: TRBD1; j_call: TRBJ2-3; v_call: TRBV3-1; cdr3_aa: CASSQADRGTQYF; cdr3_nt: TGTGCCAGCAGCCAAGCGGACAGGGGGACGCAGTATTTT
clone_size: -; d_call: -; j_call: TRBJ2-1; v_call: TRBV12-3/TRBV12-4; cdr3_aa: CASTGIRGSSYNEQFF; cdr3_nt: TGTGCCAGCACAGGGATTAGAGGGAGCTCCTACAATGAGCAGTTCTTC
clone_size: -; d_call: -; j_call: TRBJ2-3; v_call: TRBV4-1; cdr3_aa: CASSQDNIRGATF; cdr3_nt: TGCGCCAGCAGCCAAGATAATATCCGGGGGGCTACTTTT
clone_size: few; d_call: -; j_call: TRBJ2-1; v_call: TRBV12-3/TRBV12-4; cdr3_aa: CASSLEQLGGGYNEQFF; cdr3_nt: TGTGCCAGCAGTTTAGAGCAACTAGGGGGAGGGTACAATGAGCAGTTCTTC
clone_size: once; d_call: TRBD1; j_call: TRBJ1-6; v_call: TRBV7-2; cdr3_aa: CASSFGQGDRSPLHF; cdr3_nt: TGTGCCAGCAGCTTTGGACAGGGGGACCGGTCACCCCTCCACTTT
clone_size: -; d_call: TRBD1; j_call: TRBJ2-2; v_call: TRBV24-1; cdr3_aa: CATSDSRTGDTGELFF; cdr3_nt: TGTGCCACCAGTGACTCCCGGACAGGGGACACCGGGGAGCTGTTTTTT
clone_size: few; d_call: -; j_call: TRBJ1-6; v_call: TRBV25-1; cdr3_aa: CASSEFKDVSPLHF; cdr3_nt: TGTGCCAGCAGTGAATTTAAGGATGTTTCACCCCTCCACTTT
clone_size: -; d_call: -; j_call: TRBJ2-1; v_call: TRBV5-1; cdr3_aa: CASSEGGTTYNEQFF; cdr3_nt: TGCGCCAGCAGCGAAGGGGGGACAACCTACAATGAGCAGTTCTTC
clone_size: -; d_call: -; j_call: TRBJ2-5; v_call: TRBV18; cdr3_aa: CASSPIAGWYQETQYF; cdr3_nt: TGTGCCAGCTCACCAATCGCAGGGTGGTACCAAGAGACCCAGTACTTC
clone_size: few; d_call: TRBD2; j_call: TRBJ2-3; v_call: TRBV5-1; cdr3_aa: CASRGAGVSDTQYF; cdr3_nt: TGCGCCAGCAGGGGAGCGGGAGTAAGTGATACGCAGTATTTT
clone_size: few; d_call: -; j_call: TRBJ2-2; v_call: TRBV2; cdr3_aa: CASWPYTSNTGELFF; cdr3_nt: TGTGCCAGCTGGCCGTATACCTCGAACACCGGGGAGCTGTTTTTT
clone_size: few; d_call: TRBD2; j_call: TRBJ2-3; v_call: TRBV7-2; cdr3_aa: CASSFIAGGPADTQYF; cdr3_nt: TGTGCCAGCAGCTTTATAGCGGGGGGGCCAGCAGATACGCAGTATTTT